The rows below give T cell receptor beta chains drawn from one sample of a study of beta chain features in type 1 diabetes. The table came from immunoSEQ multiplex PCR; TCRdb's copy has only in-frame clones and leaves some out. The sample has 130,000 to 150,000 clones; about 9.4% are singletons. Specimen: naive CD4+ T cells from blood. The receptors were sampled from a man between 18 and 29 years old in good health. CDR3s include the opening cysteine and the closing phenylalanine or tryptophan. Each record gives: D gene, V gene, J gene, clone size, CDR3 DNA, CDR3 protein. The D gene is left open where the match is weak. Not all rows give a size; the values are once, few, many and, for expanded clones, a class.

NA	TRBV10-3	TRBJ1-5	NA	TGTGCCATCAGTGGTCGAACAGACAATCAGCCCCAGCATTTT	CAISGRTDNQPQHF
NA	TRBV6-4	TRBJ2-5	NA	TGTGCCAGCAGTGCGTCTACCCAAGAGACCCAGTACTTC	CASSASTQETQYF
NA	TRBV30	TRBJ1-1	NA	TGTGCCTGGAGTTGGGGCGGGGGTGAAGCTTTCTTT	CAWSWGGGEAFF
NA	TRBV11-2	TRBJ1-6	few	TGTGCCAGCAGGGACGGGACACCTAATTCACCCCTCCACTTT	CASRDGTPNSPLHF
NA	TRBV30	TRBJ1-5	NA	TGTGCCTGGAGCCGTAAGGACGGTAATAGGGGGGGGCCCCAGCATTTT	CAWSRKDGNRGGPQHF
NA	TRBV7-2	TRBJ2-7	many	TGTGCCAGCAGCTTAGGTCGGCAGGGCCTCTCCTACGAGCAGTACTTC	CASSLGRQGLSYEQYF
NA	TRBV9	TRBJ1-4	few	TGTGCCAGCAGCGTAGGTGTAAACGAGGAAAAACTGTTTTTT	CASSVGVNEEKLFF
NA	TRBV7-9	TRBJ1-6	few	TGTGCCAGCAGCTTAGCAAGAGGAGGGAATTCACCCCTCCACTTT	CASSLARGGNSPLHF
NA	TRBV14	TRBJ1-6	few	TGTGCCAGCAGCCGGACAGACAATTCACCCCTCCACTTT	CASSRTDNSPLHF
TRBD1	TRBV11-2	TRBJ1-6	few	TGTGCCAGCAACCTCCGGGACAGTAATTCACCCCTCCACTTT	CASNLRDSNSPLHF
NA	TRBV5-1	TRBJ2-4	many	TGCGCCAGCAGCTTGGCCTGGGCAGAAAACATTCAGTACTTC	CASSLAWAENIQYF
NA	TRBV18	TRBJ2-3	few	TGTGCCAGCTCACCAAGGGGTGATACGCAGTATTTT	CASSPRGDTQYF
TRBD1	TRBV2	TRBJ1-6	NA	TGTGCCAGCAGCGACCCACAGGGGGGGGATTCACCCCTCCACTTT	CASSDPQGGDSPLHF
NA	TRBV19	TRBJ2-3	NA	TGTGCCAGTAGTATGGATCGGCGGGGGCCCACAGATACGCAGTATTTT	CASSMDRRGPTDTQYF
NA	TRBV7-9	TRBJ2-1	many	TGTGCCAGCAGCTTCGCCTATCAGGGCAATGAGCAGTTCTTC	CASSFAYQGNEQFF
NA	TRBV11-2	TRBJ2-7	NA	TGTGCCAGCAGAGGCAGAGCGGGGGACAGGGACTACGAGCAGTACTTC	CASRGRAGDRDYEQYF
TRBD1	TRBV4-1	TRBJ2-7	few	TGCGCCAGCAGCCACGGACAGGGGGCTCGTTACGAGCAGTACTTC	CASSHGQGARYEQYF
NA	TRBV11-2	TRBJ2-1	few	TGTGCCAGCAGAAAGAGGTCGGGTTTTCCTACCTACAATGAGCAGTTCTTC	CASRKRSGFPTYNEQFF
NA	TRBV10-3	TRBJ2-5	many	TGTGCCATCAGATCACAGGAACAAGAGACCCAGTACTTC	CAIRSQEQETQYF
NA	TRBV7-3	TRBJ1-3	few	TGTGCCAGCAGCTTAACGTCGGGGCAGGGACAACATTTT	CASSLTSGQGQHF
TRBD1	TRBV5-4	TRBJ1-4	few	TGTGCCAGCAGCCAGACAGGGGCGGCTAATGAAAAACTGTTTTTT	CASSQTGAANEKLFF
NA	TRBV29-1	TRBJ2-3	many	TGCAGCGCCGGGGAAGATACGCAGTATTTT	CSAGEDTQYF
NA	TRBV5-1	TRBJ1-1	NA	TGCGCCAGCAGCGTTGGACAGTGGAACACTGAAGCTTTCTTT	CASSVGQWNTEAFF
NA	TRBV7-9	TRBJ2-7	NA	TGTGCCAGCAGCTCAATAAGGGGTGTATATAGGGGGACCTACGAGCAGTACTTC	CASSSIRGVYRGTYEQYF
TRBD1	TRBV19	TRBJ2-7	NA	TGTGCCAGTAGTGAACAGGGGGCGGCAACCTACGAGCAGTACTTC	CASSEQGAATYEQYF
TRBD1	TRBV7-2	TRBJ2-3	NA	TGTGCCAGCAGCTGGGACAGGGACGGAGATACGCAGTATTTT	CASSWDRDGDTQYF
TRBD1	TRBV7-9	TRBJ1-3	few	TGTGCCAGCAGCTATCAGGGGGTTTCAGGAAACACCATATATTTT	CASSYQGVSGNTIYF
NA	TRBV6-6	TRBJ1-6	NA	TGTGCCAGCAGTCCCAGTAATTCACCCCTCCACTTT	CASSPSNSPLHF
TRBD1	TRBV18	TRBJ2-3	once	TGTGCCAGCGCCCGTTCGGCAGGGGGACCAGATACGCAGTATTTT	CASARSAGGPDTQYF
NA	TRBV7-3	TRBJ2-7	few	TGTGCCAGCAGCTTACAAACAGGATCCTACGAGCAGTACTTC	CASSLQTGSYEQYF
TRBD1	TRBV4-3	TRBJ2-7	NA	TGCGCCAGCAGCCAGGGACAGGGGTTCTCCTACGAGCAGTACTTC	CASSQGQGFSYEQYF
TRBD1	TRBV6-1	TRBJ1-2	few	TGTGCCAGCAGTGCCACAGGGGGCATCGCTGGCTACACCTTC	CASSATGGIAGYTF
NA	TRBV6-4	TRBJ1-1	NA	TGTGCCAGCAGTATGTGGGGGCATACTGAAGCTTTCTTT	CASSMWGHTEAFF
TRBD2	TRBV10-1	TRBJ2-3	NA	TGCGCCAGCGGTGCGGGGGGGGCGACAGATACGCAGTATTTT	CASGAGGATDTQYF
TRBD1	TRBV6-1	TRBJ2-3	NA	TGTGCCAGCAGGACGGGACAGGGGTCCACCGATACGCAGTATTTT	CASRTGQGSTDTQYF
TRBD2	TRBV28	TRBJ2-3	NA	TGTGCCAGTAAACCCCCAGCGGGGGGCACAGATACGCAGTATTTT	CASKPPAGGTDTQYF
NA	TRBV2	TRBJ1-2	few	TGTGCCAGCAGTGAGGGTCGGGGGTACGATGGCTACACCTTC	CASSEGRGYDGYTF
NA	TRBV27	TRBJ2-7	many	TGTGCCAGCAGGAGCGCGGGTTACCCTCGGGTCGAGCAGTACTTC	CASRSAGYPRVEQYF
NA	TRBV6-5	TRBJ1-1	NA	TGTGCCAGCAGCCTACTATGGAGATCTGAAGCTTTCTTT	CASSLLWRSEAFF
TRBD1	TRBV5-1	TRBJ2-7	few	TGCGCCAGCAGCTTGGGTACGGCAGGGGGCTACGAGCAGTACTTC	CASSLGTAGGYEQYF
TRBD1	TRBV15	TRBJ2-7	NA	TGTGCCACCAGCAGACTGCAGGGGGCTCAGTACGAGCAGTACTTC	CATSRLQGAQYEQYF
TRBD1	TRBV4-3	TRBJ2-3	NA	TGCGCCAGCAGCCCAGGGGGAGATACGCAGTATTTT	CASSPGGDTQYF
TRBD1	TRBV7-2	TRBJ2-5	NA	TGTGCCAGCAGCTTAACCAGAGCAGGGGGGACCCAGTACTTC	CASSLTRAGGTQYF
TRBD1	TRBV6-5	TRBJ2-7	few	TGTGCCAGCAGTCAAACAGGGGGAGCCTACGAGCAGTACTTC	CASSQTGGAYEQYF
TRBD2	TRBV5-1	TRBJ2-1	NA	TGCGCCAGCGCCCCGACCGCCGGCATTTCGGGGGGTGAGCAGTTCTTC	CASAPTAGISGGEQFF
NA	TRBV20-1	TRBJ2-7	few	TGCAGTGCTAGTCTGGGAGGTGAGCAGTACTTC	CSASLGGEQYF
NA	TRBV18	TRBJ2-3	many	TGTGCCAGCTCAGTCACAGGGCCAGATACGCAGTATTTT	CASSVTGPDTQYF
TRBD1	TRBV19	TRBJ2-1	few	TGTGCCAGTAGTATACGGGCAGGGGGTGAGCAGTTCTTC	CASSIRAGGEQFF
NA	TRBV11-2	TRBJ2-5	NA	TGTGCCAGCAGCTTAGCAGGCAACCAAGAGACCCAGTACTTC	CASSLAGNQETQYF
NA	TRBV6-5	TRBJ2-7	few	TGTGCCAGCAGTTACTCGAAATCAGGGGCCTACGAGCAGTACTTC	CASSYSKSGAYEQYF